The TCR beta chain under discussion was sequenced for a study of T cells in Graves' hyperthyroidism and ophthalmopathy. For this clonotype: A clone one base away is much larger, so this may be a read error.

The germline V gene encodes CDR1 SNHLY and CDR2 FYNNEI. The CDR3 has 14 amino acids. V lost 5 bases, J lost 5 bases, and 4 bases stayed unmatched. Researchers took RNA transcripts and amplified the TCR beta CDR3 regions from them. The HTBI primer set served for first-round RT-PCR of the TCR CDR3. MiXCR, run by TCRdb on the multiplex PCR reads, gives a single entry per CDR3 protein. The top ten clones hold 15% of a sample with some 700,000 distinct CDR3 sequences, 15% to 20% of them seen once. Any patient presenting with uncontrolled infection, other autoimmune disease, pregnancy or lactation was left out.

The sequence derives from a man aged 50 to 59 with Graves' hyperthyroidism. The J gene is TRBJ1-1, the V gene TRBV2; 11 positions agree with TRBD1. Sequenced input: blood. The CDR3 DNA reads as TGTGCCAGCAGTATGGGACAGGGGGAGACTGAAGCTTTCTTT. Translation: CASSMGQGETEAFF.